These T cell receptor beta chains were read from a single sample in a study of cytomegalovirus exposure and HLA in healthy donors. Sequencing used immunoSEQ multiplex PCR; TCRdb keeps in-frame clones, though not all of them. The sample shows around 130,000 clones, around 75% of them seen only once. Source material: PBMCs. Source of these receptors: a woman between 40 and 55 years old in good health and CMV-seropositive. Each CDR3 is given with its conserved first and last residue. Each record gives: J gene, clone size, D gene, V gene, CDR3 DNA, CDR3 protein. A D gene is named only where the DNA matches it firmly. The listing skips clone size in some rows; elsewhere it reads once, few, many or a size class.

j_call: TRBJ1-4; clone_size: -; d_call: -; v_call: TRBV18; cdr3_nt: TGTGCCAGCTCAGTAAACAACGAAGGAGGGGAAAAACTGTTTTTT; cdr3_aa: CASSVNNEGGEKLFF
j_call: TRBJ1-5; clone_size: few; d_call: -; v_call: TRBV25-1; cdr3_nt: TGTGCCAGCAGTCAGTCAGGGAGCAATCAGCCCCAGCATTTT; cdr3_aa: CASSQSGSNQPQHF
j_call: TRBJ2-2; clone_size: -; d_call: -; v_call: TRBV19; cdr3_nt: TGTGCCAGTAGTCGAGGAACAGGGTGGGACACCGGGGAGCTGTTTTTT; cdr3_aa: CASSRGTGWDTGELFF
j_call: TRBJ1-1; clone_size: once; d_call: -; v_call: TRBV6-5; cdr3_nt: TGTGCCAGCAGTCATCGATCGGGGTCGGAGACTGAAGCTTTCTTT; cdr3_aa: CASSHRSGSETEAFF
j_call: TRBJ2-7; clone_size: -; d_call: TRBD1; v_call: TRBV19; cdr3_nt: TGTGCCAGTAGTTCGGGACAGGGATCCTACGAGCAGTACTTC; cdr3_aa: CASSSGQGSYEQYF
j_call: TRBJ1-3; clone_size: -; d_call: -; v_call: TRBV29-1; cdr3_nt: TGCAGCGTTGGGGGCTCCCCAAGCTCTGGAAACACCATATATTTT; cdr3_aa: CSVGGSPSSGNTIYF
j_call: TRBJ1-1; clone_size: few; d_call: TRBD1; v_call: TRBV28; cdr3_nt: TGTGCCAGCAGTCCCTTCCGGACAGGAAACACTGAAGCTTTCTTT; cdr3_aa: CASSPFRTGNTEAFF
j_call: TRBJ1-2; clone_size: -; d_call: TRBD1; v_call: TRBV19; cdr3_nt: TGTGCCAGTAGTATAGTGGGGGACAGGCTCCATGGCTACACCTTC; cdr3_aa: CASSIVGDRLHGYTF
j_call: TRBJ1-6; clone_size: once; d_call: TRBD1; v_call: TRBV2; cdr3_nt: TGTGCCAGCAGAGACACGGACAGGGGGGTTAATTCACCCCTCCACTTT; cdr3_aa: CASRDTDRGVNSPLHF
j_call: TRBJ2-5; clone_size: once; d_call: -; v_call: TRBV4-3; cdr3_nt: TGCGCCAGCAGCCAAGACGACAGGCTGGAAGAGACCCAGTACTTC; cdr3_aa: CASSQDDRLEETQYF
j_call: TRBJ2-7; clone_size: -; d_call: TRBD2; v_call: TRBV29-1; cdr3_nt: TGCAGCGTTGGATTAGCGGGAGACTACGAGCAGTACTTC; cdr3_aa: CSVGLAGDYEQYF
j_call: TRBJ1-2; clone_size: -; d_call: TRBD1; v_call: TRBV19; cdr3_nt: TGTGCCAGTAGTCTACATACCGGGACAGCTAACTATGGCTACACCTTC; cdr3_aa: CASSLHTGTANYGYTF
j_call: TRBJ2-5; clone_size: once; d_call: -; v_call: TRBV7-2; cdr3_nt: TGTGCCAGCAGCCCTAGCTTTAGCAGGGAGACCCAGTACTTC; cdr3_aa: CASSPSFSRETQYF
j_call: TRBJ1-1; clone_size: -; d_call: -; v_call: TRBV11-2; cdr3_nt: TGTGCCAGCAGCCTCGGGAATGAAGCTTTCTTT; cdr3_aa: CASSLGNEAFF
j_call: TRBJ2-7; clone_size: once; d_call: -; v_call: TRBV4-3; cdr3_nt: TGCGCCAGCAGCCAAGATAGGCGCGGCTCCTACGAGCAGTACTTC; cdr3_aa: CASSQDRRGSYEQYF
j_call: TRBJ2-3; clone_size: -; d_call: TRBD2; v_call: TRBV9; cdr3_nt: TGTGCCAGCAGCGTAGGAAATAGCGGGTCCCTCGCTGGCACAGATACGCAGTATTTT; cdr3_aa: CASSVGNSGSLAGTDTQYF
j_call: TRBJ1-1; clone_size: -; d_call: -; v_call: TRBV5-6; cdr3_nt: TGTGCCAGCAGCCGGACAGACACCATGAACACTGAAGCTTTCTTT; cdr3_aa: CASSRTDTMNTEAFF
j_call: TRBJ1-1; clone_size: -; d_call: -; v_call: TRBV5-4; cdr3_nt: TGTGCCAGCAGCTTGGAGCCAGGGAAGAACACTGAAGCTTTCTTT; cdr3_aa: CASSLEPGKNTEAFF
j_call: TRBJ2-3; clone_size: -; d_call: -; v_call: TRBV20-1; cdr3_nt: TGCAGTGCTAGTCGTGATACGCAGTATTTT; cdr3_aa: CSASRDTQYF
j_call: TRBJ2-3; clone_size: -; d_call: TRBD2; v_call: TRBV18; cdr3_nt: TGTGCCAGCTCAGGGACTAGCGGGGGCACAGATACGCAGTATTTT; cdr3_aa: CASSGTSGGTDTQYF
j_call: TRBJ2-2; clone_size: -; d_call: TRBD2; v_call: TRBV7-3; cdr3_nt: TGTGCCAGCAGCCGACGAACGGGTAGCGGGGCCCCGATCACCGGGGAGCTGTTTTTT; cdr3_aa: CASSRRTGSGAPITGELFF
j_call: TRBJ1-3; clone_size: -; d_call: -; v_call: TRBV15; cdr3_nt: TGTGCCACCAGCAGTCGAGGAGTCTCTGGAAACACCATATATTTT; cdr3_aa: CATSSRGVSGNTIYF
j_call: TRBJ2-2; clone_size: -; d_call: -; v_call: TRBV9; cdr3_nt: TGTGCCAGCAGCGGAGTGAAGAGTTCTCCCGGGGAGCTGTTTTTT; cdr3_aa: CASSGVKSSPGELFF
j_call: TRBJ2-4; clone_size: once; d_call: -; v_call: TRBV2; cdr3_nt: TGTGCCAGCAGTGAAACTAGCCTAAACATTCAGTACTTC; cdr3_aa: CASSETSLNIQYF
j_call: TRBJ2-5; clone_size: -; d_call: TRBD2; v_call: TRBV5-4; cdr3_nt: TGTGCCAGCAGCTTGGCCAGCGGGGGGGCCACGGAGACCCAGTACTTC; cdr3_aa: CASSLASGGATETQYF
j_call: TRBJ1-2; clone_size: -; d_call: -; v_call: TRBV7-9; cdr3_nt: TGTGCCAGCAGCTTCAGTGATTATGGCTACACCTTC; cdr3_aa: CASSFSDYGYTF
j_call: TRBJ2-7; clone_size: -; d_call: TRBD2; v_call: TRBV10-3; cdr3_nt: TGTGCCGGGGCCCGGAGCGGGGAGAGCTCCTACGAGCAGTACTTC; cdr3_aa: CAGARSGESSYEQYF
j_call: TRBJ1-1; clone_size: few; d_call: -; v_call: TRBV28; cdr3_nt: TGTGCCAGCACTTCCCTAGGAGAGGGAGGAGCTTTCGCTGAAGCTTTCTTT; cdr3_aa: CASTSLGEGGAFAEAFF
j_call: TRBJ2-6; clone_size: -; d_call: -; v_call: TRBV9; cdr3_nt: TGTGCCAGCAGCGTAGCTGGAGGCCTTGACTCTGGGGCCAACGTCCTGACTTTC; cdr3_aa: CASSVAGGLDSGANVLTF
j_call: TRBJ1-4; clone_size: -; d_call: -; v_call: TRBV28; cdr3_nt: TGTGCCAGCATCACAAGGGAGGGGGAAAAACTGTTTTTT; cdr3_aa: CASITREGEKLFF
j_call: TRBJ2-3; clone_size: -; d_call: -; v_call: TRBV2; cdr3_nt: TGTGCCAGCAAACCTAGCTCCAGCACAGATACGCAGTATTTT; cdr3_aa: CASKPSSSTDTQYF
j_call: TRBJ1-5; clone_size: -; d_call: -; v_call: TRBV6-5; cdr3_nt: TGTGCCAGCAGTACAGAAAATAGAGCGGGTCAGCCCCAGCATTTT; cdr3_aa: CASSTENRAGQPQHF
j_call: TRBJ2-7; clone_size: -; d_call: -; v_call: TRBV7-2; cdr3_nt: TGTGCCAGCAGCTGGGGTGGAGGGGCGGCCTACGAGCAGTACTTC; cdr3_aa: CASSWGGGAAYEQYF
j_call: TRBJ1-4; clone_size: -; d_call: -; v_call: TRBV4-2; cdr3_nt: TGTGCCAGCAGCCAAGATAGGTCGGGGAGGATGCTGTTTTTT; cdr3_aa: CASSQDRSGRMLFF
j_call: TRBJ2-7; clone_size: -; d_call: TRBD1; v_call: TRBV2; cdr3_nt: TGTGCCACAGGGACAGGGGGAAACGAGCAGTACTTC; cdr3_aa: CATGTGGNEQYF
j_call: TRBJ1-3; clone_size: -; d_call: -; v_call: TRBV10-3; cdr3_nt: TGTGCCATCAGTTTACAGCAGAGCTCTGGAAACACCATATATTTT; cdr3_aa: CAISLQQSSGNTIYF
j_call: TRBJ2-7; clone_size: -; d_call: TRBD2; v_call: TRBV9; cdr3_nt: TGTGCCAGCAGCCCGGGACTAGCGGGAGAGCAGTACTTC; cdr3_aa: CASSPGLAGEQYF
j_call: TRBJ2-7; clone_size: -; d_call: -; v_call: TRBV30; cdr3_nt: TGTGCCTGGAGTGCAGGGTGGAACGAGCAGTACTTC; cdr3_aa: CAWSAGWNEQYF
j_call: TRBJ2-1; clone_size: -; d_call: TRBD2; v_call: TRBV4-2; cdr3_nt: TGTGCCAGCAGCCAAGCCCGGACTAGCGGGAGATACAATGAGCAGTTCTTC; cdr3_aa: CASSQARTSGRYNEQFF
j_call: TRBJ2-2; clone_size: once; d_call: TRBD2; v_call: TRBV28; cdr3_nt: TGTGCCAGCAGTCCCGAGCGGGAGGGCCCCGGGGAGCTGTTTTTT; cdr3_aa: CASSPEREGPGELFF
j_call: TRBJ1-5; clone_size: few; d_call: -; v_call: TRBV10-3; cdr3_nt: TGTGCCATCAGTGAGTTGGACTCGTCGCCCCAGCATTTT; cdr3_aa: CAISELDSSPQHF
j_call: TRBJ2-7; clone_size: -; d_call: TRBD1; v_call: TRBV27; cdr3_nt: TGTGCCAGCAGTTTTACTCCGAGACAGGGGAGTAGCGAGCAGTACTTC; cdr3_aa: CASSFTPRQGSSEQYF
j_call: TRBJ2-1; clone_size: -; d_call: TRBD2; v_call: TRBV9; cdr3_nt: TGTGCCAGCAGCGGCGGACTAGCAAATGAGCAGTTCTTC; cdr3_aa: CASSGGLANEQFF
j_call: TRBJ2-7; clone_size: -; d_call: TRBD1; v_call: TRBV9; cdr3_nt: TGTGCCAGCAGCGTAGGCCCCGGGACAGGGGTTAACGAGCAGTACTTC; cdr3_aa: CASSVGPGTGVNEQYF
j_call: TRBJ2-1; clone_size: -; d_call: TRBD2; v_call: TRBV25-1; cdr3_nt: TGTGCCAGCGAGGCGGGAGGGGGGGATGAGCAGTTCTTC; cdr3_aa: CASEAGGGDEQFF
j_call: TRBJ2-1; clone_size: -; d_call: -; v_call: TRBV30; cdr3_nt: TGTGCCTGGAGTGTAGGACGACCGGCAGGGGACAATGAGCAGTTCTTC; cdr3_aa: CAWSVGRPAGDNEQFF
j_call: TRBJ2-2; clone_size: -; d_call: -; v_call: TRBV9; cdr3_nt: TGTGCCAGCAGCGCCGCCGGGACACCACACACCGGGGAGCTGTTTTTT; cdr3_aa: CASSAAGTPHTGELFF
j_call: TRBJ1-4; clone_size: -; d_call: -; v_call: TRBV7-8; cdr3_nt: TGTGCCAGCAGCATCATGGACTCTGTTGAAAAACTGTTTTTT; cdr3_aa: CASSIMDSVEKLFF
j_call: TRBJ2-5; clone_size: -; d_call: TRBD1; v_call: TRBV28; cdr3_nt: TGTGCCAGCAGTTTGGGACAGGGGGGAGGAGAGACCCAGTACTTC; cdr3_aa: CASSLGQGGGETQYF
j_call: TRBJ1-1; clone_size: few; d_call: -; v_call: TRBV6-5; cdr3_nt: TGTGCCAGCAGTCCACCCGGGACTCCGAACACTGAAGCTTTCTTT; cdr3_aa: CASSPPGTPNTEAFF
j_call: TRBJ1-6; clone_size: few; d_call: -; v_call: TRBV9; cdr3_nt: TGTGCCAGCAGCGTAGACCCGACAGTCAGGAATTCACCCCTCCACTTT; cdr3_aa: CASSVDPTVRNSPLHF
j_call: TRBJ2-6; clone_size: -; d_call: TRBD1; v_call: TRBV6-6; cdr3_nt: TGTGCCACCAGGGACAGGGGGTCCTCTGGGGCCAACGTCCTGACTTTC; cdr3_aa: CATRDRGSSGANVLTF
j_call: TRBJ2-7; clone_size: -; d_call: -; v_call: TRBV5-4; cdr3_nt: TGTGCCAGCAGCCTGGACGGCTACGAGCAGTACTTC; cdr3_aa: CASSLDGYEQYF
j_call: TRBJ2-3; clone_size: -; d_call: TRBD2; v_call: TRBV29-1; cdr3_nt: TGCAGCGTTGATGGGGGGGTGGGCACAGATACGCAGTATTTT; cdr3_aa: CSVDGGVGTDTQYF
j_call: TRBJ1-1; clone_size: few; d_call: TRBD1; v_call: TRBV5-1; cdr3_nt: TGCGCCAGCAGCACAGGGGGAAACACTGAAGCTTTCTTT; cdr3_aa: CASSTGGNTEAFF
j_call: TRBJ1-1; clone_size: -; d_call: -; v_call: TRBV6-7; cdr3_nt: TGTGCCAGCAGCCAACCCTTAGCCTACCAAGGAGTGGGTACTGAAGCTTTCTTT; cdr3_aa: CASSQPLAYQGVGTEAFF
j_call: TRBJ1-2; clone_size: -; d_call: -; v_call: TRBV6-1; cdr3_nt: TGTGCCAGCAGTGAACACAGGGCCCTCTATGGCTACACCTTC; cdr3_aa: CASSEHRALYGYTF
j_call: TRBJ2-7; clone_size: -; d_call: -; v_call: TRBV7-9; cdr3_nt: TGTGCCAGCAGCTTAGGTCCTGGTTCTACGTACGAGCAGTACTTC; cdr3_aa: CASSLGPGSTYEQYF
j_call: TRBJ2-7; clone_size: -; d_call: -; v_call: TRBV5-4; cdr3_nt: TGTGCCAGCAGCTTAACAGCCGGGAGATCCTACGAGCAGTACTTC; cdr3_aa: CASSLTAGRSYEQYF
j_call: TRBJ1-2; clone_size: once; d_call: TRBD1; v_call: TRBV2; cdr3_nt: TGTGCCAGCATATCCGCGACAGGGACCGGGGGCTACACCTTC; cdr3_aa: CASISATGTGGYTF